This T cell receptor beta chain originates from a study of T cell repertoires in cytomegalovirus infection. Study-wide context: Both a matching HLA type and CMV infection were indicated by public TCR beta signatures.

From the reads, TCRdb called clonotypes with MiXCR, one entry per CDR3 protein. The table records about 180,000 distinct CDR3 sequences, 13% to 15% of them present only once. This clonotype came up a few times. The antigen is undetermined. Findings and caveats of the study: CMV-specific TCR beta clonotypes restricted by HLA-C were the ones dominating the ex vivo response. The cumulative frequency of public TCR beta families distinguished individuals who carried CMV together with the relevant HLA.

The CDR3 consists of 16 residues. After removal of 0 bases from V and 5 bases from J, the junction contained 8 bases not matched to a gene. Germline V lookup: CDR1 LGHNT, CDR2 FRNRAP. Specimen: PBMCs. The TCR was taken from a human donor in good health (CMV status not recorded). Some clones in this sample may be carry-over from other donors' samples. The chain joins TRBV12-5 to TRBJ2-3; 7 nucleotides align to TRBD1. This CDR3 is CASGLVERGPGDTQYF. The CDR3 DNA follows: TGTGCTAGTGGTTTGGTAGAAAGGGGGCCGGGAGATACGCAGTATTTT.